The sequence of this TCR beta chain was determined in a study of T cell responses to AZD1222 COVID-19 vaccine. Regarding this clone: Its antigen remains unknown.

Data came from immunoSEQ multiplex PCR; TCRdb stores just in-frame clones and leaves some out. The sample has about 140,000 clones. The CDR3 extends over 11 amino acids. V shed 7 bases and J shed 10 bases, with 11 bases lying between them. CDR1 and CDR2 (germline): LGHNT, FRNRAP. General study results and limits: Samples come after the peak T cell response, not at day 14.

The sample consisted of peripheral blood. The V gene is TRBV12-5, the J gene TRBJ2-1; D perhaps matches TRBD2 (5 bases). The TCR was taken from an adult in good health. The CDR3 nucleotides are TGTGCTAGTGTGAGGGCCGGGGAGCAGTTCTTC. Translating it yields CASVRAGEQFF.